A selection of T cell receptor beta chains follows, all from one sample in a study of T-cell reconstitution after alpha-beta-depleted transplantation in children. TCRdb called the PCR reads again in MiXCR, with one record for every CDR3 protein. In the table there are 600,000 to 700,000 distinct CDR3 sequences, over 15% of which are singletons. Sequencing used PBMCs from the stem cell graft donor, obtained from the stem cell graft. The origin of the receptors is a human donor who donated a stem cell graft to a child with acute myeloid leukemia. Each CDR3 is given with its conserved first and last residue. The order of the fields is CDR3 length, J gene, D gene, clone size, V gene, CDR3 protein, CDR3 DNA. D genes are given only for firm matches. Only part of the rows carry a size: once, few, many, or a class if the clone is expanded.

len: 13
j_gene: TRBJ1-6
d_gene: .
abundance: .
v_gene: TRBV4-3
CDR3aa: CASSQEPVSPLHF
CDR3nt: TGCGCCAGCAGCCAAGAACCCGTTTCACCCCTCCACTTT

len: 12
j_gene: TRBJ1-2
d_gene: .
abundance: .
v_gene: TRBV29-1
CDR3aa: CNTQSSGGGYTF
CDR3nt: TGCAACACTCAATCCTCCGGGGGAGGCTACACCTTC

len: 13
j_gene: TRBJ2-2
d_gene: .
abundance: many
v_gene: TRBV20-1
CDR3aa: CSARAIHTGELFF
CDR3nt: TGCAGTGCTAGAGCTATCCACACCGGGGAGCTGTTTTTT

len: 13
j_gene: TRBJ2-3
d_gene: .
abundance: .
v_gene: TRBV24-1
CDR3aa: CATRMTDTDTQYF
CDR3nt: TGTGCCACCAGAATGACAGACACAGATACGCAGTATTTT

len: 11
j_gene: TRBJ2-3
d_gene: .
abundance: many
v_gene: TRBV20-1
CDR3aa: CSASQRGTQYF
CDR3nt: TGCAGTGCTAGTCAGAGGGGCACTCAGTATTTT

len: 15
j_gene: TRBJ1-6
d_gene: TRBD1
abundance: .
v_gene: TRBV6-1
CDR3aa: CASSDEGAGDSPLHF
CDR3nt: TGTGCCAGCAGTGACGAGGGGGCGGGAGATTCACCCCTCCACTTT

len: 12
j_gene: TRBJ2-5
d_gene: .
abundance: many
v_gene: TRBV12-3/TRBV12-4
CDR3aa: CASSPNDRPQYF
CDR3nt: TGTGCCAGCAGCCCGAATGACAGGCCCCAGTACTTC

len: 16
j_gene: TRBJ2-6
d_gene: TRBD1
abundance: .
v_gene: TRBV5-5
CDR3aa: CASSSDRASGANVLTF
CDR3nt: TGTGCCAGCAGCTCGGACAGGGCGTCTGGGGCCAACGTCCTGACTTTC

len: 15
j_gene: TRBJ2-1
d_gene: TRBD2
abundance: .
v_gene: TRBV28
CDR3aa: CASSGAGGGYNEQFF
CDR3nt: TGTGCCAGCAGTGGGGCGGGGGGAGGTTACAATGAGCAGTTCTTC

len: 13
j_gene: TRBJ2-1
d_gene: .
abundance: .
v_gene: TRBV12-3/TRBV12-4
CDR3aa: CASSFPGENEQFF
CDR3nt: TGTGCCAGCAGTTTCCCAGGGGAAAATGAGCAGTTCTTC

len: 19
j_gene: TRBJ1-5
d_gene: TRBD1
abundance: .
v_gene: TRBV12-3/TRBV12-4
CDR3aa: CASSFWTTGLTASNQPQHF
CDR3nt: TGTGCCAGCAGTTTCTGGACGACAGGGTTAACCGCTAGCAATCAGCCCCAGCATTTT

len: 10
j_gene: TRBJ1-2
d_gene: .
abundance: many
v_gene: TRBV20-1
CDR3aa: CSARLGGYTF
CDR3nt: TGCAGTGCTAGGTTGGGAGGCTACACCTTC

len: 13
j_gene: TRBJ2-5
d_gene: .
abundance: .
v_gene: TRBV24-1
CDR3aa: CATSDYRGSAQYF
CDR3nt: TGTGCCACCAGTGATTATCGGGGGTCGGCCCAGTACTTC

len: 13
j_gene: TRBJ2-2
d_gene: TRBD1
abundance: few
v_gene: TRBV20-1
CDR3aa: CSASPTGAGELFF
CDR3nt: TGCAGTGCCTCTCCGACAGGGGCCGGGGAGCTGTTTTTT

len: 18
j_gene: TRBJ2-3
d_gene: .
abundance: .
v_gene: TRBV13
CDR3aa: CASSLGVARGRAEDTQYF
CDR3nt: TGTGCCAGCAGCTTAGGAGTCGCGAGGGGACGAGCAGAGGATACGCAGTATTTT

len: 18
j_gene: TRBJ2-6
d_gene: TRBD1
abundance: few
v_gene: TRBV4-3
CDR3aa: CASSQEEGQSSGANVLTF
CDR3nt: TGCGCCAGCAGCCAAGAAGAGGGACAGAGCTCTGGGGCCAACGTCCTGACTTTC

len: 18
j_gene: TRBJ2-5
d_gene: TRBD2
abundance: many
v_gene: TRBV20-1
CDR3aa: CSAPPWGAGALYQETQYF
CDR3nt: TGCAGTGCTCCCCCCTGGGGAGCGGGGGCCTTGTACCAAGAGACCCAGTACTTC

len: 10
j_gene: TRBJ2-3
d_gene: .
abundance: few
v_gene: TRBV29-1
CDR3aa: CSVDEGTQYF
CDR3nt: TGCAGCGTTGATGAGGGTACGCAGTATTTT

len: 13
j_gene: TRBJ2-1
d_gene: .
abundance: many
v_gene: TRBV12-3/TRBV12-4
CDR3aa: CASSFAWRWEQFF
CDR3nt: TGTGCCAGCAGTTTCGCGTGGCGCTGGGAGCAGTTCTTC

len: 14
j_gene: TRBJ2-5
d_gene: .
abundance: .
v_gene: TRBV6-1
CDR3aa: CASRGASGEETQYF
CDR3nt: TGTGCCAGCAGGGGGGCTAGCGGTGAAGAGACCCAGTACTTC

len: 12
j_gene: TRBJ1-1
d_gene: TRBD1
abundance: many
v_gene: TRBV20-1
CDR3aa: CSGTGQGSEAFF
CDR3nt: TGCAGCGGTACGGGACAGGGTTCTGAAGCTTTCTTT

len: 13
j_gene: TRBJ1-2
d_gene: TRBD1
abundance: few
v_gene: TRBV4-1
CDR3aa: CASRRTGERGYTF
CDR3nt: TGCGCCAGCAGACGGACAGGGGAGCGCGGCTACACCTTC

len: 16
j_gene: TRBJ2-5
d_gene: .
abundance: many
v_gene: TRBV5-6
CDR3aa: CASSLVPRQGKETQYF
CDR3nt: TGTGCCAGCAGCTTGGTACCGCGGCAGGGAAAAGAGACCCAGTACTTC

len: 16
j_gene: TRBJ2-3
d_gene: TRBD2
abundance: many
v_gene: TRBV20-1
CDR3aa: CSARDHQRGITDTQYF
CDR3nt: TGCAGTGCTAGAGATCATCAGCGGGGAATCACAGATACGCAGTATTTT

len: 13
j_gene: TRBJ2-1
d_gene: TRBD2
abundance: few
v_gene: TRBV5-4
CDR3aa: CAARGGGYNEQFF
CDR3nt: TGTGCCGCACGGGGCGGGGGCTACAATGAGCAGTTCTTC

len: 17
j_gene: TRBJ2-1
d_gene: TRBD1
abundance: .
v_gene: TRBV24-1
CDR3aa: CATSDPTTGQINNEQFF
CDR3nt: TGTGCCACCAGTGACCCTACCACGGGACAGATAAACAATGAGCAGTTCTTC

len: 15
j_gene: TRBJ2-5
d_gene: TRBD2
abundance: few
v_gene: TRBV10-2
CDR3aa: CASSEARGEQETQYF
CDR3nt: TGCGCCAGCAGTGAGGCGCGGGGGGAACAAGAGACCCAGTACTTC

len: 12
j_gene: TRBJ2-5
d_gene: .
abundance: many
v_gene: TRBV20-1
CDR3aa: CSASKAQETQYF
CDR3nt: TGCAGTGCTAGTAAGGCCCAAGAGACCCAGTACTTC

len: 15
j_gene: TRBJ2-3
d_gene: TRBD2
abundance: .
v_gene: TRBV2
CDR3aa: CASSDSGGSGDTQYF
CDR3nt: TGTGCCAGCAGTGACAGCGGGGGGTCGGGAGATACGCAGTATTTT

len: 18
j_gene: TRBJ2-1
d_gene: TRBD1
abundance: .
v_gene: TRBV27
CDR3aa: CASSLRQTGGPSYNEQFF
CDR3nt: TGTGCCAGCAGTTTGAGGCAGACAGGGGGCCCTTCCTACAATGAGCAGTTCTTC

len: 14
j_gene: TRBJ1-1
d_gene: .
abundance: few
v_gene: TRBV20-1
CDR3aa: CSAAAADRFTEAFF
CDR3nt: TGCAGTGCCGCGGCGGCCGACCGGTTCACTGAAGCTTTCTTT